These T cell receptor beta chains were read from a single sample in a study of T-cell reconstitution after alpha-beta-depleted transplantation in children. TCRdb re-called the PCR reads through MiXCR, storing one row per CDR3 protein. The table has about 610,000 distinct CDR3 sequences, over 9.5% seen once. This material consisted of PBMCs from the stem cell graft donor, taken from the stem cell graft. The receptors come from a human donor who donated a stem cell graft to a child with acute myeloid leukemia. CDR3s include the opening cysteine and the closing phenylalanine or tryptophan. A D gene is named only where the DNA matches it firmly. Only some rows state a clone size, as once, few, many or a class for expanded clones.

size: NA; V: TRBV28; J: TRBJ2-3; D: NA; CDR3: CASSLWGAGSTDTQYF; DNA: TGTGCCAGCAGTTTGTGGGGAGCGGGTAGCACAGATACGCAGTATTTT
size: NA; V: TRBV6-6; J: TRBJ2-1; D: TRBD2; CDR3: CASSYAGVDEQFF; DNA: TGTGCCAGCAGTTACGCGGGAGTCGATGAGCAGTTCTTC
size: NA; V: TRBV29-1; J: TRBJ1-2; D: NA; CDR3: CSVDGSYGYTF; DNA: TGCAGCGTTGACGGGAGCTATGGCTACACCTTC
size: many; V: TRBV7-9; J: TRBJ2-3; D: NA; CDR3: CASSSPDRADTQYF; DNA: TGTGCCAGCAGCTCTCCCGACCGGGCAGATACGCAGTATTTT
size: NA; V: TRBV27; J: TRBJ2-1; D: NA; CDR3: CASSWTWDNEQFF; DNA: TGTGCCAGCAGTTGGACTTGGGACAATGAGCAGTTCTTC
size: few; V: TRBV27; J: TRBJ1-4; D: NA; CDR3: CASSSGAPGREKLFF; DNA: TGTGCCAGCAGTTCAGGGGCCCCGGGACGTGAAAAACTGTTTTTT
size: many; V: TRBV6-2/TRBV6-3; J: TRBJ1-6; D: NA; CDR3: CASTDTHSPLHF; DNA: TGTGCCAGCACCGATACTCATTCACCCCTCCACTTT
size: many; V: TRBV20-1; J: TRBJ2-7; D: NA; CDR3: CSATRFENEQYF; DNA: TGCAGTGCTACGCGTTTCGAGAACGAGCAGTACTTC
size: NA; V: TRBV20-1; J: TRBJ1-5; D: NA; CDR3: CSARDGYGGRENQPQHF; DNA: TGCAGTGCTAGAGATGGGTACGGGGGACGGGAAAATCAGCCCCAGCATTTT
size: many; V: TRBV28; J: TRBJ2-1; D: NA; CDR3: CASNPTPNNEQFF; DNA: TGTGCCAGCAACCCTACACCAAACAATGAGCAGTTCTTC
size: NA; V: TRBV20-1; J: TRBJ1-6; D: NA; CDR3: CSALPGQNNSPLHF; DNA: TGCAGTGCCCTCCCGGGACAAAATAATTCACCCCTCCACTTC
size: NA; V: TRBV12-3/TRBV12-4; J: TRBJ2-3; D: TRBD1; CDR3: CASSFGDRGITDAQYF; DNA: TGTGCCAGCAGTTTCGGGGACAGGGGCATCACAGATGCGCAGTATTTT
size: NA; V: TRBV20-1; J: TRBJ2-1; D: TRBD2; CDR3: CSAARGDNEQFF; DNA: TGCAGTGCCGCGCGGGGGGACAATGAGCAGTTCTTC
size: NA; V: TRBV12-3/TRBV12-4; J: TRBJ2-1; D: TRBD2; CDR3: CASSPFLGGTSGRSYNEQFF; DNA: TGTGCCAGCAGTCCATTTCTAGGGGGGACTAGCGGGAGGAGCTACAATGAGCAGTTCTTC
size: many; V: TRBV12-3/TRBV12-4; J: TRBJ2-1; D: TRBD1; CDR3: CASSSGTGSYNEQFF; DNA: TGTGCCAGCAGTTCCGGGACAGGGTCCTACAATGAGCAGTTCTTC
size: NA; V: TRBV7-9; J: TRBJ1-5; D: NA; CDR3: CASSFEDTPSHF; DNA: TGTGCCAGCAGCTTTGAGGACACCCCATCGCATTTT
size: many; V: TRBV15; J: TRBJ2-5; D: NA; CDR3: CATSRDIGTLQETQYF; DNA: TGTGCCACCAGCAGAGACATAGGGACTCTCCAAGAGACCCAGTACTTC
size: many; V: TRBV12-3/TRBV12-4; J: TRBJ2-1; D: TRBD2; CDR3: CASSTTGLGLANEQFF; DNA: TGTGCCAGCAGCACGACTGGACTAGGATTGGCCAATGAGCAGTTCTTC
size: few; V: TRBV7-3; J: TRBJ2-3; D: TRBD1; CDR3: CASSSPRQGAGTDTQYF; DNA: TGTGCCAGCAGCTCACCCCGACAGGGGGCTGGGACAGATACGCAGTATTTT
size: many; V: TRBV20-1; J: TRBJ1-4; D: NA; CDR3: CSARNPNEKLFF; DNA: TGCAGTGCTAGAAATCCTAATGAAAAACTGTTTTTT
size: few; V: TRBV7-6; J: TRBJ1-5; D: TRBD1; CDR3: CASSLEQGFNQPQHF; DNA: TGTGCCAGCAGCTTAGAACAGGGGTTCAATCAGCCCCAGCATTTT
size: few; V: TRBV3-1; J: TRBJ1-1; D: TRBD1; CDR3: CASSQDGDRSFPGF; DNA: TGTGCCAGCAGCCAAGATGGGGACAGATCATTCCCCGGGTTT
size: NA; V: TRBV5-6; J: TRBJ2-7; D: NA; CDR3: CASSYLTGFPLGEQYF; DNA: TGTGCCAGCAGCTATCTAACGGGCTTCCCCCTAGGGGAGCAGTACTTC
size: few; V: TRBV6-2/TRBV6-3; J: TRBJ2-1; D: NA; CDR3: CAIGGITYNEQFF; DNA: TGTGCGATCGGGGGTATAACCTACAATGAGCAGTTCTTC
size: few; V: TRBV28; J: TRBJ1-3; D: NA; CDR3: CASSSRNSGNTIYF; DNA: TGTGCCAGCAGCTCGCGGAACTCTGGAAACACCATATATTTT
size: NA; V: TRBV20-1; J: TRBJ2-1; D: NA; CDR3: CSAVRGTYNEQFF; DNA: TGCAGTGCGGTTCGGGGGACCTACAATGAGCAGTTCTTC
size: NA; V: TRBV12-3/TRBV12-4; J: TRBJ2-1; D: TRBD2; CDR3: CASSFAGATNEQFF; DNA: TGTGCCAGCAGTTTTGCGGGAGCCACCAATGAGCAGTTCTTC
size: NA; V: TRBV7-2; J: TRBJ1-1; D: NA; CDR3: CASSNRMNTEAFF; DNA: TGTGCCAGTTCCAACAGGATGAACACTGAAGCTTTCTTT
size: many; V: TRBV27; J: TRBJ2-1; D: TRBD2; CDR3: CASSLGGGTSGPYNEQFF; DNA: TGTGCCAGCAGTTTAGGGGGGGGGACTAGCGGCCCCTACAATGAGCAGTTCTTC
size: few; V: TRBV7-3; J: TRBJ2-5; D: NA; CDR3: CASSLNAGYQETQYF; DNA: TGTGCCAGCAGCTTAAACGCAGGCTACCAAGAGACCCAGTACTTC
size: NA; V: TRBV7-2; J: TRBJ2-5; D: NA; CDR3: CASSHNRNQETQYF; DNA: TGTGCCAGCAGCCACAACAGGAATCAAGAGACCCAGTACTTC
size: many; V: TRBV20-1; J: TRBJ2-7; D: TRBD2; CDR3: CSAREGSGSSYEQYF; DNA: TGCAGTGCTAGAGAGGGGAGCGGGAGCTCCTACGAGCAGTACTTC
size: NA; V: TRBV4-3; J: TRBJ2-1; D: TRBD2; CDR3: CASGELARNEQFF; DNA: TGCGCCAGCGGGGAACTAGCGCGCAATGAGCAGTTCTTC
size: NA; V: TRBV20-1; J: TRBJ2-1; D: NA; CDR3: CSAHREKYNEQFF; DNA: TGCAGTGCCCATCGGGAGAAGTACAATGAGCAGTTCTTC
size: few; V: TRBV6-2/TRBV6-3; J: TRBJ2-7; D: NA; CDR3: CASSFLTGSSYEQYF; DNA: TGTGCCAGCAGTTTCCTCACGGGGAGCTCCTACGAGCAGTACTTC
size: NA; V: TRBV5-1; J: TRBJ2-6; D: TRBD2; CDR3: CASSLLAGGGSGANVLTF; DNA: TGCGCCAGCAGCTTGCTAGCGGGAGGGGGATCTGGGGCCAACGTCCTGACTTTC
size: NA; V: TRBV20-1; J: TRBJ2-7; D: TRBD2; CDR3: CSATRTSGNVPYEQYF; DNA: TGCAGTGCTACCAGGACTAGCGGGAACGTCCCCTACGAGCAGTACTTC
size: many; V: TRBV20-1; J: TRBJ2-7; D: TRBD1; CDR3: CSANRDSTYEQYF; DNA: TGCAGTGCCAATCGGGACAGTACCTACGAGCAGTACTTC
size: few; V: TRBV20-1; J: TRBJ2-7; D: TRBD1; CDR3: CSASGGGQGSYEQYF; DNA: TGCAGTGCTAGTGGGGGGGGACAGGGATCCTACGAGCAGTACTTC
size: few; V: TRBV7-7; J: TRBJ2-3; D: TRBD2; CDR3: CASSTGGGADTQYF; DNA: TGTGCTAGCAGCACGGGAGGGGGAGCGGATACGCAGTATTTT
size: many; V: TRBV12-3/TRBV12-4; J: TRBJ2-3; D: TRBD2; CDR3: CASSTGLVARTDTQYF; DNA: TGTGCCAGCAGTACAGGACTAGTGGCCCGCACAGATACGCAGTATTTT
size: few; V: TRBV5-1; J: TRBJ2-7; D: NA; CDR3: CASSRGHEQYF; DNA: TGCGCCAGCAGCCGGGGACACGAGCAGTACTTC